The 2 T cell receptor beta chains below come from one sample, sequenced in a study of cytomegalovirus exposure and HLA in healthy donors. The study ran its PCR with 60 Vbeta and 13 Jbeta primers. Sequencing used immunoSEQ multiplex PCR; TCRdb keeps in-frame clones, though not all of them. The data show under 200,000 clones, 80% to 85% seen once. The sequencing sample was made of PBMCs. The receptors were sampled from a woman under 30 in good health and CMV-seronegative.

J is TRBJ2-1 and V is TRBV6-4; 7 bases match TRBD2. This CDR3 region has 14 residues. The J segment lost 6 bases and the V segment lost 4 bases, leaving 6 bases of the junction unmatched. Germline V CDR1 and CDR2: MRHNA, SNTAGT. The CDR3: CASSGGGTVNEQFF. In nucleotides, the CDR3 is TGTGCCAGCAGTGGGGGGGGGACGGTCAATGAGCAGTTCTTC.

The chain combines TRBV9 with TRBJ1-4, with a tentative D call TRBD1 (5 bases). V lost 2 bases to trimming and J lost 2 bases, with 7 bases between them. There are 14 residues in the CDR3. Germline CDR1 and CDR2: SGDLS and YYNGEE. CDR3 DNA sequence: TGTGCCAGCAGCGTGACAGCGACTAATGAAAAACTGTTTTTT. This sequence encodes CASSVTATNEKLFF.